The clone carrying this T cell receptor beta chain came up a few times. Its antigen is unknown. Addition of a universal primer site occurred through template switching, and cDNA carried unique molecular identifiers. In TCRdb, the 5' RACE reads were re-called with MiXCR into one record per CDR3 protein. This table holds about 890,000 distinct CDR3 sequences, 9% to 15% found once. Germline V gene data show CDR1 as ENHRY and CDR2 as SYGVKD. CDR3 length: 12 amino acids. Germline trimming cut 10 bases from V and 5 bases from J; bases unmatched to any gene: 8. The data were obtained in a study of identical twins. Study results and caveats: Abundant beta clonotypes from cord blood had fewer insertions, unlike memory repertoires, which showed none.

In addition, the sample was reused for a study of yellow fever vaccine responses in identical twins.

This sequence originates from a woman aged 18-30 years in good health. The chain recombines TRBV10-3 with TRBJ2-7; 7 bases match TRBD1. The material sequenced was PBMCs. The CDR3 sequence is CASTTGLDEQYF. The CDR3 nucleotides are TGTGCCAGCACGACAGGGTTAGACGAGCAGTACTTC.